One sample yielded the 19 T cell receptor beta chains listed below, sequenced in a study of brain T cells in children with intractable seizures. Time point described: blood from clinic visit 5 months post-surgery; TSC patient then seizure free. The protocol was immunoSEQ multiplex PCR, while the TCRdb copy is restricted to in-frame clones and leaves out a portion. Here the sample spans 340,000 or so clones, 93% being singletons. The sample consisted of peripheral blood, taken more than 4 months after surgery. The receptors were sampled from a boy less than two years old with tuberous sclerosis and intractable seizures.

CDR3 nucleotide sequence: TGTGCCAGCAGCAGGGGAGGATCTGGGGTTCGGGAAAAACTGTTTTTT. Amino acid sequence: CASSRGGSGVREKLFF. The gene calls are TRBV7-2 and TRBJ1-4, with TRBD1 as a possible D gene (5 bases). CDR1 SGHTA and CDR2 FQGNSA come from the germline V gene. The length of the CDR3 is 16 residues. V was cut by 5 bases and J by 8 bases, with 21 bases left in between.

V usage is TRBV27 and J usage is TRBJ1-1, with D hard to call. The CDR3 loop spans 14 amino acids. V was cut by 0 bases and J by 4 bases, with 9 bases left in between. Germline V lookup: CDR1 MNHEY, CDR2 SMNVEV (reference sequence). The CDR3 loop is CASSLSIGFTEAFF. CDR3 nucleotides: TGTGCCAGCAGTTTATCTATAGGCTTCACTGAAGCTTTCTTT.

The chain joins TRBV7-6 to TRBJ1-1; 10 bases align to TRBD1. Germline-derived CDR1 and CDR2 are SGHVS and FNYEAQ. V was clipped by 5 bases and J by 7 bases; unmatched bases: 10. The CDR3 is 15 residues long. CDR3 in amino acids: CASSLRDRGAGEAFF. The CDR3, as DNA: TGTGCCAGCAGCCTCCGGGACAGGGGTGCCGGTGAAGCTTTCTTT.

This chain connects TRBV6-6 to TRBJ1-6; TRBD1 is a possible D gene (5 bases). Looked up from germline, CDR1 is MNHNY and CDR2 is SVGAGI (reference sequence). V lost 5 bases to trimming and J lost 7 bases, with 9 bases between them. CDR3 length equals 13 residues. The CDR3 nucleotides read TGTGCCAGCAGTGGGGACTCGAATTCACCCCTCCACTTT. As protein: CASSGDSNSPLHF.

This clone was seen only a few times. The J gene is TRBJ2-7, the V gene TRBV12-5; 9 bases align to TRBD1. From germline, CDR1 is LGHNT and CDR2 FRNRAP. V shed 2 bases, J shed 3 bases, and the junction held 20 bases outside the gene matches. The CDR3 totals 20 residues. The CDR3 loop reads CASGLPSSGGTGILFYEQYF. DNA of the CDR3: TGTGCTAGTGGTTTGCCAAGCTCCGGTGGGACAGGGATCCTCTTCTACGAGCAGTACTTC.

This chain links TRBV24-1 with TRBJ2-1; 8 bases match TRBD2. The V and J ends lost 0 bases and 4 bases, in that order; junction bases with no gene match: 4. Germline loops: CDR1 KGHDR, CDR2 SFDVKD. The CDR3 runs 16 residues. This chain's CDR3 is CATSDLDASGYNEQFF. The CDR3, as DNA: TGTGCCACCAGTGATTTGGACGCTAGCGGGTACAATGAGCAGTTCTTC.

V gene TRBV2 combines with J gene TRBJ2-7; maybe TRBD2 (5 bases). V was shortened by 5 bases and J by 9 bases, with 14 bases between the two germline ends. The CDR3 sequence is 12 residues long. The V gene's germline CDR1 is SNHLY and CDR2 FYNNEI. The DNA for the CDR3 is TGTGCCAGCAGTAAAGAGGGCGGAAGGCAGTACTTC. Encoded protein: CASSKEGGRQYF.

The gene calls are TRBV4-1 and TRBJ2-7, with unresolved D. V lost 0 bases to trimming and J lost 1 base, with 19 bases between them. Looked up from germline, CDR1 is MGHRA and CDR2 is YSYEKL. The CDR3 length is 18 residues. CDR3 DNA: TGCGCCAGCAGCCAAGATATGGTCAGGTTGGTAGAATCCTACGAGCAGTACTTC. Translation gives CASSQDMVRLVESYEQYF.

The chain uses TRBV5-6 and TRBJ1-1; D not certain. The CDR3 runs to 12 residues. V was clipped by 5 bases and J by 5 bases, with 10 bases between them. Germline V lookup: CDR1 SGHDT, CDR2 YYEEEE. The chain's CDR3 is CASSLMRTEAFF. For the CDR3, the DNA is TGTGCCAGCAGTCTCATGCGGACTGAAGCTTTCTTT.

This clone came up once. V gene TRBV7-6 combines with J gene TRBJ1-2; possible D gene TRBD1, 6 bases. This CDR3 is 13 amino acids long. Germline values: CDR1 SGHVS, CDR2 FNYEAQ. Trimming stripped 6 bases from V and 2 bases from J, with 10 bases between. CDR3 DNA sequence: TGTGCCAGCAGTTGGGGGGCCAACTATGGCTACACCTTC. Translated: CASSWGANYGYTF.

The genes are TRBV5-6 and TRBJ2-2; unclear D gene. The CDR3 spans 15 residues. Germline V gene data show CDR1 as SGHDT and CDR2 as YYEEEE. Between the trimmed V and J ends, which lost 0 bases and 5 bases, there was a span of 11 bases. CDR3 loop: CASSLERWGTGELFF. CDR3 DNA sequence: TGTGCCAGCAGCTTGGAGAGGTGGGGAACCGGGGAGCTGTTTTTT.

V and J are TRBV6-5 and TRBJ1-1; D is unresolved. The CDR3 length is 12 residues. V was cut by 6 bases and J by 3 bases, with 8 bases left in between. Per the germline V gene, CDR1 is MNHEY and CDR2 is SVGAGI. The CDR3 DNA is TGTGCCAGCAGGTCGGGGTACACTGAAGCTTTCTTT. It specifies CASRSGYTEAFF.

The chain recombines TRBV3-1 (or the pseudogene TRBV3-2) with TRBJ1-1; the D is unclear. The ends were cut back, 2 bases at V and 8 bases at J, with 6 bases in the middle. The CDR3 runs 11 residues. In germline, CDR1 is LGHDT, CDR2 YNNKEL (reference sequence). The DNA for the CDR3 is TGTGCCAGCAGCCAAAGTGAAGAAGCTTTCTTT. Its protein is CASSQSEEAFF.

The chain carries TRBV9 and TRBJ2-3, with 8 positions matching TRBD2. Per germline, CDR1 SGDLS and CDR2 YYNGEE. The CDR3 has 15 residues. The V segment lost 3 bases and the J segment 2 bases; nucleotides outside the gene matches: 5. The CDR3 reads CASSASSGPTDTQYF. CDR3 DNA: TGTGCCAGCAGCGCGTCTAGCGGGCCCACAGATACGCAGTATTTT.

The chain couples TRBV7-9 to TRBJ2-7; D may match TRBD1 or TRBD2 (6 bases each). CDR3 length equals 16 residues. The V gene lost 5 bases and the J gene lost 2 bases, with 19 bases spanning the gap. CDR1 is SEHNR and CDR2 is FQNEAQ in the germline V gene (reference sequence). The CDR3 loop reads CASSRKGERGAYEQYF. Here the CDR3 DNA reads TGTGCCAGCAGCCGTAAAGGAGAAAGGGGGGCCTACGAGCAGTACTTC.

This clone showed up just once. The chain carries TRBV12-2 and TRBJ2-7; the D call TRBD1 from the table was never checked on the DNA. TRBV12-2 is classified as a pseudogene. This CDR3 spans 15 amino acids. CDR3: CASRLPWTVPYEQYF. The CDR3 coding sequence is TGTGCAAGTCGCTTACCCTGGACAGTCCCCTACGAGCAGTACTTC.

The chain uses TRBV2 and TRBJ1-2; no clear D. Germline CDR1 reads SNHLY; CDR2 reads FYNNEI. Trimming left V 8 bases short and J 8 bases short, with 21 bases between. This CDR3 has 14 amino acids. The CDR3 is CASLREDGSWGYTF. The CDR3, as DNA: TGTGCCAGCTTGCGGGAGGATGGGTCCTGGGGCTACACCTTC.

The V call is TRBV11-3, the J call TRBJ2-4, with TRBD2 identical over 14 bases. Unmatched junction bases numbered 0, after V lost 1 base and J lost 1 base. This CDR3 spans 17 amino acids. Germline V gene lookup returns CDR1 SGHNT and CDR2 YENEEA. The CDR3 spells CASSLGTSGRAKNIQYF. The CDR3 region has the DNA TGTGCCAGCAGCTTAGGGACTAGCGGGAGGGCCAAAAACATTCAGTACTTC.

This clone came up once. The rearrangement links TRBV6-5 to TRBJ2-4; D possibly corresponds to TRBD1 (5 bases). V gave up 5 bases and J gave up 0 bases, with 11 bases separating them. Germline V gene data show CDR1 as MNHEY and CDR2 as SVGAGI. This CDR3 is built from 15 residues. The CDR3 reads CASSNTGLAKNIQYF. The CDR3 DNA sequence: TGTGCCAGCAGTAACACAGGTTTAGCCAAAAACATTCAGTACTTC.